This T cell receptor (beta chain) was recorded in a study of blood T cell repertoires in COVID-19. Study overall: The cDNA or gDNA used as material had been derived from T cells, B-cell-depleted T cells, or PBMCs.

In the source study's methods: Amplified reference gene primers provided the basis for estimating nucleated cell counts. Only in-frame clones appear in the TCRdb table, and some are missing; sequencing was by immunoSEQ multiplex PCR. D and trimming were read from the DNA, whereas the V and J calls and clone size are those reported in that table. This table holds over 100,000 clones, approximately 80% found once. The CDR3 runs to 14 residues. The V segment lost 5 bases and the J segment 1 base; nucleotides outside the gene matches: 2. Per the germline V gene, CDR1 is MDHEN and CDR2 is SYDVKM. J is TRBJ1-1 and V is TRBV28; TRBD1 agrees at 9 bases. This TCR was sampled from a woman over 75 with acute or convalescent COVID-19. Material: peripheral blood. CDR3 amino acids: CASSKTGGNTEAFF. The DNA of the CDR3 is TGTGCCAGCAGTAAGACAGGGGGGAACACTGAAGCTTTCTTT. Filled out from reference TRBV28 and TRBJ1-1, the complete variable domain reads DVKVTQSSRYLVKRTGEKVFLECVQDMDHENMFWYRQDPGLGLRLIYFSYDVKMKEKGDIPEGYSVSREKKERFSLILESASTNQTSMYLCASSKTGGNTEAFFGQGTRLTVV.